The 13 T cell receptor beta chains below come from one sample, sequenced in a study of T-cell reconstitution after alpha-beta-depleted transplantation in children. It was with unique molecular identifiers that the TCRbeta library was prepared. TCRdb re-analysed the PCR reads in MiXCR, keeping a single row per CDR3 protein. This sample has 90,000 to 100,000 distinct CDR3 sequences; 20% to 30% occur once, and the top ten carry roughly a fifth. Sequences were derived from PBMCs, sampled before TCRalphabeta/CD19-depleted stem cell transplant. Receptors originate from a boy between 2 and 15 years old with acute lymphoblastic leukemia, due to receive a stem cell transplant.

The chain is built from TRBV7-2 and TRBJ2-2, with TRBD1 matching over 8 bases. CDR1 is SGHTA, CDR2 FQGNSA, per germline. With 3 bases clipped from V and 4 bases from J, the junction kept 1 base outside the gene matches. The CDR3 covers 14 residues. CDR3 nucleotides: TGTGCCAGCAGCTTGGACAGGGTCACCGGGGAGCTGTTTTTT. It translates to CASSLDRVTGELFF.

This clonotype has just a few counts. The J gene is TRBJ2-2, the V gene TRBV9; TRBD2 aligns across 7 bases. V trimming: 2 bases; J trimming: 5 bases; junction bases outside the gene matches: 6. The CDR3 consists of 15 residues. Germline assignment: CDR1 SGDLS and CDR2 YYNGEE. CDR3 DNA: TGTGCCAGCAGCGTTCAGCGCGGGAGAACCGGGGAGCTGTTTTTT. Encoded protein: CASSVQRGRTGELFF.

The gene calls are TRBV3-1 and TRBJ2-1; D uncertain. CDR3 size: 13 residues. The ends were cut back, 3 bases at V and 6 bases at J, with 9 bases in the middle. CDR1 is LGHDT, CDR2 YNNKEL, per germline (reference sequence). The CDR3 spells CASSQSYVNEQFF. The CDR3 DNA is TGTGCCAGCAGCCAGTCGTACGTCAATGAGCAGTTCTTC.

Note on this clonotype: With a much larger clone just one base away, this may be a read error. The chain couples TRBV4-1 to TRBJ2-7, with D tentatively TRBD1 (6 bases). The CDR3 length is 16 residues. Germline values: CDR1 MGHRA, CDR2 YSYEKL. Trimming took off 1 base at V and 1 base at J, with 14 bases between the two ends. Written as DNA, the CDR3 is TGCGCCAGCAGCCAAGGCTTGGACAGAGTTTCCTACGAGCAGTACTTC. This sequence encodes CASSQGLDRVSYEQYF.

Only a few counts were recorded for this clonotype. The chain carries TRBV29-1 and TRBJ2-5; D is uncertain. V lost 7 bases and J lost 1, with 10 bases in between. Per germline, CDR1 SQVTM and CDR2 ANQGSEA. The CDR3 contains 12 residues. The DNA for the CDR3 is TGCAGCGCCTTGGGATCCCAAGAGACCCAGTACTTC. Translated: CSALGSQETQYF.

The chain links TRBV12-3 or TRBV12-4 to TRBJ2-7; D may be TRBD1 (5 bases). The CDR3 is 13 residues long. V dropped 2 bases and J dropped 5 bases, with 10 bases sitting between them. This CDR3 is CASSLSGIHEQYF. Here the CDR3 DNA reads TGTGCCAGCAGTTTATCAGGGATCCACGAGCAGTACTTC.

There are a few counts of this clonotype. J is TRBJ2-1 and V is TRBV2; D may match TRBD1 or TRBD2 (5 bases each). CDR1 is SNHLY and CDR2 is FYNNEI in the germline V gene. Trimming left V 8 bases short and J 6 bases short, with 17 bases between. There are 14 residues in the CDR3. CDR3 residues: CASGRDPLVNEQFF. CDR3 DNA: TGTGCCAGCGGCAGGGACCCGTTGGTCAATGAGCAGTTCTTC.

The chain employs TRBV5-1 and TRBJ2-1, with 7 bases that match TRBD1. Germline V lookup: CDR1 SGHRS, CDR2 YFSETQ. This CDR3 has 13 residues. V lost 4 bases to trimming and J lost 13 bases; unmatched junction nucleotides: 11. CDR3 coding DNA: TGCGCCAGCAGCCAAAGGACAGGCCCTGCACAGTTCTTC. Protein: CASSQRTGPAQFF.

CDR3 sequence reads: CASSYSRTGGNYGYTF. The CDR3 nucleotides read TGTGCCAGCAGTTACTCGAGGACCGGGGGTAACTATGGCTACACCTTC. The gene calls are TRBV6-5 and TRBJ1-2; possibly TRBD1 for D (5 bases). Trimming pared 0 bases from V and 1 base from J, leaving 12 bases between. The CDR3 totals 16 residues. Per germline, CDR1 MNHEY and CDR2 SVGAGI.

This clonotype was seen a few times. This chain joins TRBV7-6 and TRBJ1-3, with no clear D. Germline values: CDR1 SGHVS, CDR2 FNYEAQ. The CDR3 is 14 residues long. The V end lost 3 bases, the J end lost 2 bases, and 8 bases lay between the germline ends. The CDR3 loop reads CASSFGRTGNTIYF. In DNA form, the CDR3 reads TGTGCCAGCAGCTTTGGCAGAACTGGAAACACCATATATTTT.

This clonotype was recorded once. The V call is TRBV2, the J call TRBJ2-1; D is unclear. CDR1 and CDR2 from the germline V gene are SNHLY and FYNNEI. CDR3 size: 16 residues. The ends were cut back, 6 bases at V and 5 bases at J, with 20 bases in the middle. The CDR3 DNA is TGTGCCAGCAGATACAGCCTAAACAGAAGAAACAATGAGCAGTTCTTC. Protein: CASRYSLNRRNNEQFF.

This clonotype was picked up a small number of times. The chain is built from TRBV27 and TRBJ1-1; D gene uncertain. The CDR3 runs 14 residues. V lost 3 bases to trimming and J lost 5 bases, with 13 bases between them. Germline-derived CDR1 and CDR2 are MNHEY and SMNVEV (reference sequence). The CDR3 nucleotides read TGTGCCAGCAGTTTTCAGATGGGGAGGACTGAAGCTTTCTTT. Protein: CASSFQMGRTEAFF.

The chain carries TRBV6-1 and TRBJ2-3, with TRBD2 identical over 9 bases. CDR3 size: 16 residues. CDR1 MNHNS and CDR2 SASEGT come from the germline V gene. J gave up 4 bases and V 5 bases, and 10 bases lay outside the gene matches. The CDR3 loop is CASSQRLAEGSDTQYF. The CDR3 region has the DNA TGTGCCAGCAGTCAACGACTAGCGGAGGGATCAGATACGCAGTATTTT.